These 2 T cell receptor beta chains came from one sample sequenced in a study of vaccination effects on CD4 cells after COVID-19. Antigen-specific CD4+ T cells were expanded (with viral peptide pools) by the ViraFEST assay ahead of sequencing. Cultured cells yielded isolated CD4+ T cells after around 9 days. Documented for the person is a PCR-confirmed SARS-CoV-2 infection occurring between March and December 2020. Two-dose BNT162b2 or mRNA-1273 vaccination was given to participants. No antigen has been assigned to these receptors. Generated by immunoSEQ multiplex PCR, the TCRdb table keeps only in-frame clones and is missing some. The sample carries around 15,000 clones, approximately 82% recorded once. The sample consisted of CD4+ T cells from PBMCs cultured with SARS-CoV-2 spike peptides, taken after COVID-19 vaccination. The source of these receptors is a human donor who had a prior SARS-CoV-2 infection.

The chain employs TRBV12-3 or TRBV12-4 and TRBJ1-2; 7 bases line up with TRBD1. This CDR3 has 13 amino acids. V shed 4 bases, J shed 3 bases, and the junction held 2 bases outside the gene matches. The CDR3 region is CASSSQGYYGYTF. The CDR3 DNA reads TGTGCCAGCAGTTCACAGGGGTACTATGGCTACACCTTC.

V usage is TRBV9 and J usage is TRBJ2-1; tentatively, D is TRBD1 (6 bases). Germline V gives CDR1 SGDLS, CDR2 YYNGEE. Trimming left V 4 bases short and J 5 bases short, with 10 bases between. The CDR3 sequence is 13 residues long. CDR3 bases: TGTGCCAGCAGCCAAGGACAGCACAATGAGCAGTTCTTC. As protein: CASSQGQHNEQFF.